The clone carrying this T cell receptor beta chain showed up many times. For the second PCR, which ran for about 7 to 11 cycles, a sample-barcoded 5' primer and a J-beta primer mix were used. Each cDNA molecule carried a tag from a template-switch adaptor that contained 12 random nucleotides. From the 5' RACE reads, TCRdb called clonotypes with MiXCR, one entry per CDR3 protein. The table shows over 550,000 distinct CDR3 sequences, with about 30% occurring only once. The data were obtained in a study of blood T cells in healthy people across ages. Study information: Per two T cells, template switching captured roughly one barcoded beta molecule.

Deletions cut 5 bases from V and 5 bases from J, with 15 bases between. CDR1 SGHTA and CDR2 FQGNSA come from the germline V gene. The CDR3 is 15 residues long. This sequence joins TRBV7-2 and TRBJ2-2; maybe TRBD2 (6 bases). This TCR derives from a woman older than 75 in good health. The sequenced sample was blood. CDR3 region: CASSPRWGDTGELFF. CDR3 bases: TGTGCCAGCAGCCCGCGATGGGGGGATACCGGGGAGCTGTTTTTT.